This T cell receptor beta chain was sequenced for a study of identical twins' blood T cells. The study, taken as a whole, reports: Each donor's most abundant TCRbeta clonotypes shared more CDR3 sequences with her twin than unrelated donors.

TCR cDNA libraries were made from RNA using a previously described, modified protocol. Original processing methods: Each library had roughly 2.2 to 4 million CDR3 reads and about 100,000 to nearly 500,000 clonotypes. TCRdb ran MiXCR on the 5' RACE reads and lists one entry per CDR3 protein. TCRdb assigned the V and J calls; the authors' analysis was not used. Seen here are around 380,000 distinct CDR3 sequences, about 28% observed once, and the top ten hold roughly 5.5%. Of note for this clonotype: No antigen is known for it.

Per germline, CDR1 SQVTM and CDR2 ANQGSEA. V gave up 4 bases and J gave up 0 bases, with 3 bases separating them. This CDR3 contains 11 residues. All three twin pairs grew up together with likely shared infections and vaccines. The J gene is TRBJ1-2, the V gene TRBV29-1; unclear D gene. The TCR originated in a woman between 18 and 55 years old in good health. Sequences were obtained from PBMCs. Here the CDR3 DNA reads TGCAGCGTTGGTGCTAACTATGGCTACACCTTC. This gives the protein CSVGANYGYTF. Full variable domain (missing parts from reference TRBV29-1 and TRBJ1-2): SAVISQKPSRDICQRGTSLTIQCQVDSQVTMMFWYRQQPGQSLTLIATANQGSEATYESGFVIDKFPISRPNLTFSTLTVSNMSPEDSSIYLCSVGANYGYTFGSGTRLTVV.